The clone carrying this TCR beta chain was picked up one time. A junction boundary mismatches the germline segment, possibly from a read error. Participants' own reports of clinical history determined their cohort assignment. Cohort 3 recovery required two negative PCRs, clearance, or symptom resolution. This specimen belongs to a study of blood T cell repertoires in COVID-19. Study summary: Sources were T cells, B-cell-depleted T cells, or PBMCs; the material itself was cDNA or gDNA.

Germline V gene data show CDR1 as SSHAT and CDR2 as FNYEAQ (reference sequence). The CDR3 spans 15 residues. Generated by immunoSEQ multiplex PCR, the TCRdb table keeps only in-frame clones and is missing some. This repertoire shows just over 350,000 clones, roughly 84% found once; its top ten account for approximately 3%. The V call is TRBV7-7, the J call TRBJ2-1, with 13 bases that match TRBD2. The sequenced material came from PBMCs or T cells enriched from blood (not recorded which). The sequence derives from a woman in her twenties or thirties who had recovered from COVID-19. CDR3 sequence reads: CASSLRLAGGNEQFF. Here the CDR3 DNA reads TGTGCTAGCAGCTTAAGACTAGCGGGGGGAAATGAGCAGTTCTTC.